The present T cell receptor beta chain was sequenced within a study of metastatic and nonmetastatic thyroid tumors. Study at large: Repertoires from blood and tumor or nodule tissue of malignant and benign thyroid patients were compared.

There are 13 residues in the CDR3. Per germline, CDR1 MDHEN and CDR2 SYDVKM. The V gene lost 7 bases and the J gene lost 6 bases, with 13 bases spanning the gap. Nobody among the patients had been given any treatment before thyroid surgery. This clone was counted at least ten times. TCRdb redid the clone calls on the PCR reads using MiXCR. The sample lists roughly 35,000 clones; over 15% were seen once. This receptor was taken from a female donor with papillary thyroid cancer or a benign thyroid nodule (not recorded which). Some clones in this sample may be carry-over from other donors' samples. The sample taken for sequencing was blood. V gene TRBV28 combines with J gene TRBJ2-1; D gene uncertain. The CDR3 DNA follows: TGTGCCAGCACCCTCGTGATGAGCAATGAGCAGTTCTTC. It is translated as CASTLVMSNEQFF.